This T cell receptor beta chain was obtained from a study of blood T cell repertoires in COVID-19. In the study overall: The United States, Italy and Spain provided the acute and convalescent COVID-19 samples. T cells, B-cell-depleted T cells, or PBMCs provided the cDNA or gDNA that served as material.

Original analysis: Amplification with reference gene primers provided the estimates of nucleated cell counts. Data came from immunoSEQ multiplex PCR; TCRdb stores just in-frame clones and leaves some out. The V and J calls and clone size were taken over from that table, and D and trimming were inferred from the DNA. Altogether under 35,000 clones are present, 85% being singletons, with the ten largest covering about 16%. This CDR3 is 13 amino acids long. V was shortened by 5 bases and J by 6 bases, with 14 bases between the two germline ends. V usage is TRBV12-3 or TRBV12-4 and J usage is TRBJ2-7; TRBD2 might be the D (5 bases). This sequence originates from a woman in her sixties with active COVID-19. Sequencing was done on a sample of peripheral blood. Here the CDR3 reads CASSPQLGSEQYF. CDR3 sequence (DNA): TGTGCCAGCAGTCCGCAACTAGGTTCCGAGCAGTACTTC.